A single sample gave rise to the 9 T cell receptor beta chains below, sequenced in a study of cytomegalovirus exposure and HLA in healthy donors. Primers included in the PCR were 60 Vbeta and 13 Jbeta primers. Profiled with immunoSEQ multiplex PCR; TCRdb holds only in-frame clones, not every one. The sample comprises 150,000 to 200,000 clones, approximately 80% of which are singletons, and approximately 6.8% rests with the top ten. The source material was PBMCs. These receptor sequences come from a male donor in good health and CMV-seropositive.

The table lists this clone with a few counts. CDR3 coding DNA: TGCAGCGCCTTACAGACGCAGGGGGCCCAGTACTTC. Its translation: CSALQTQGAQYF. J is TRBJ2-5 and V is TRBV29-1; 7 nucleotides align to TRBD1. The germline gives CDR1 SQVTM, CDR2 ANQGSEA. The CDR3 loop spans 12 amino acids. V lost 7 bases to trimming and J lost 9 bases; unmatched junction nucleotides: 11.

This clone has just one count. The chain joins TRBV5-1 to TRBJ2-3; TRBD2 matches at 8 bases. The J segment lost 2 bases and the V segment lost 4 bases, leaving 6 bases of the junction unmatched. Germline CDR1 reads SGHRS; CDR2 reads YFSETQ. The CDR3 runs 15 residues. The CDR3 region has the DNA TGCGCCAGCAGCCCCGGGACTAGTGTCACAGATACGCAGTATTTT. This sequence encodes CASSPGTSVTDTQYF.

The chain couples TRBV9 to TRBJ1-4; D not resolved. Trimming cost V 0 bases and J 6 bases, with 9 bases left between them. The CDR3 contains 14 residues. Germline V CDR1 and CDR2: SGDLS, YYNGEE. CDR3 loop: CASSVGGGHEKLFF. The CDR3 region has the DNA TGTGCCAGCAGCGTAGGTGGCGGTCATGAAAAACTGTTTTTT.

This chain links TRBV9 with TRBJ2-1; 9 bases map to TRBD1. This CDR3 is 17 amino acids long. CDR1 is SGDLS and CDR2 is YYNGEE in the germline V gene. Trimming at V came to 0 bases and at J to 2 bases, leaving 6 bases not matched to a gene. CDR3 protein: CASSVVGGQGPYNEQFF. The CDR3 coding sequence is TGTGCCAGCAGCGTAGTTGGGGGACAGGGACCCTACAATGAGCAGTTCTTC.

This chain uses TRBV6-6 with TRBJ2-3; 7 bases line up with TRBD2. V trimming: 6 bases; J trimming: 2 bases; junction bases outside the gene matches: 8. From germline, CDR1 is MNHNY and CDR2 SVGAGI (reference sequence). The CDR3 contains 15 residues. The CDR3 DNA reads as TGTGCCAGCAGACGGCCTAGCGGACCCACAGATACGCAGTATTTT. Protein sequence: CASRRPSGPTDTQYF.

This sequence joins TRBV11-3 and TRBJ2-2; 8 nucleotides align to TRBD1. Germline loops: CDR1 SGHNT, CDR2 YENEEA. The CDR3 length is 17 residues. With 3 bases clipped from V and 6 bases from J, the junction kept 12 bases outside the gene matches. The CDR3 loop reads CASSFNPPTGASGELFF. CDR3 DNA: TGTGCCAGCAGCTTTAACCCACCGACAGGGGCTTCCGGGGAGCTGTTTTTT.

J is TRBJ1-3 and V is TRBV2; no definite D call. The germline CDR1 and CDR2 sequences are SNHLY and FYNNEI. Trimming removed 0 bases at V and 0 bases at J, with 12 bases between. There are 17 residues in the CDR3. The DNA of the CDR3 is TGTGCCAGCAGTGAAGCTGGCAGACTCCTCTCTGGAAACACCATATATTTT. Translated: CASSEAGRLLSGNTIYF.

CDR3 region: CSVLAYRGSGELFF. DNA of the CDR3: TGCAGCGTCTTGGCCTATCGGGGGTCCGGGGAGCTGTTTTTT. This rearrangement joins TRBV29-1 to TRBJ2-2, with D possibly TRBD2 on 6 matching bases. V was pared by 6 bases and J by 6 bases, with 17 bases between. The CDR3 is 14 residues long. Germline values: CDR1 SQVTM, CDR2 ANQGSEA.

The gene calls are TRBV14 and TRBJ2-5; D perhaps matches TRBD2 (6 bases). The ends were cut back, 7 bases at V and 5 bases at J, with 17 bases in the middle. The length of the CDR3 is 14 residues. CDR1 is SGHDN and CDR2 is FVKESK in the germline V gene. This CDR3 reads CASTGGDVGETQYF. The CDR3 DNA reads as TGTGCCAGCACTGGCGGGGACGTTGGGGAGACCCAGTACTTC.